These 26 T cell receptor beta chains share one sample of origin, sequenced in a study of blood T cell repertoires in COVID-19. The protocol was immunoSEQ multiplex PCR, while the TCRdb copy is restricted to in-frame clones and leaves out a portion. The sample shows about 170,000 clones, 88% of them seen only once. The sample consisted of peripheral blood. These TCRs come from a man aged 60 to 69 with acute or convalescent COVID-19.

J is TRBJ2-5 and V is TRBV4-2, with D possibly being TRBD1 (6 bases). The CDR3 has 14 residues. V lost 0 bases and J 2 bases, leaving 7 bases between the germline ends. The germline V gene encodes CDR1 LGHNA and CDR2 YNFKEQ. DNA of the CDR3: TGTGCCAGCAGCCAAGATAGGGGGCAAGAGACCCAGTACTTC. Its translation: CASSQDRGQETQYF.

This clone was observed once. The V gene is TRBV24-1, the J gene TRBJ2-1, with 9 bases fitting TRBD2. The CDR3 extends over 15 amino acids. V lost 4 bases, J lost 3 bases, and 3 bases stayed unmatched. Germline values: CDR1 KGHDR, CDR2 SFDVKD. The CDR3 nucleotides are TGTGCCACCAGTGAGAGCGGGGGGTACTACAATGAGCAGTTCTTC. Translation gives CATSESGGYYNEQFF.

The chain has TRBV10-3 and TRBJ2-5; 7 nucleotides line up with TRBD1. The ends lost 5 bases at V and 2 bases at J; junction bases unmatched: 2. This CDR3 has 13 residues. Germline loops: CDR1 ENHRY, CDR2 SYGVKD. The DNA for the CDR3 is TGTGCCATCAGTTCGACAGGGCAAGAGACCCAGTACTTC. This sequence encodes CAISSTGQETQYF.

The CDR3 loop is CASSLGRPYEQYV. The DNA of the CDR3 is TGTGCCAGCAGCCTGGGCCGTCCCTACGAGCAGTACGTC. The genes are TRBV7-6 and TRBJ2-7; no definite D call. V was pared by 5 bases and J by 2 bases, with 10 bases between. Germline V lookup: CDR1 SGHVS, CDR2 FNYEAQ. This CDR3 comprises 13 residues.

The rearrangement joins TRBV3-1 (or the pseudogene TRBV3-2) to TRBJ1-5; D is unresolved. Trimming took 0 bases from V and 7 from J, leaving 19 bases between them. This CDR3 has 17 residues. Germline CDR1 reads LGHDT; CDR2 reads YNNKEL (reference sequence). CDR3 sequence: CASSQDLSGRAGQPQHF. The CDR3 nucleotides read TGTGCCAGCAGCCAAGACCTCTCGGGGAGGGCAGGCCAGCCCCAGCATTTT.

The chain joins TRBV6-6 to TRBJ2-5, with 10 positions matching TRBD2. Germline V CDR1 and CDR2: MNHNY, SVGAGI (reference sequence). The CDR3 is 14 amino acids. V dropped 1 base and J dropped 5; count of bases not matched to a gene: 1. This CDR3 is CASSYYSGGETQYF. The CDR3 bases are TGTGCCAGCAGTTACTATAGCGGGGGGGAGACCCAGTACTTC.

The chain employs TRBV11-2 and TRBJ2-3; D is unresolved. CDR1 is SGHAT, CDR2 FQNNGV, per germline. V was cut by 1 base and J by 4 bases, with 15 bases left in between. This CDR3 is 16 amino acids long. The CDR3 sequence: CASSLVPRIDADTQYF. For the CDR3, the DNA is TGTGCCAGCAGCTTAGTACCCAGGATAGATGCAGATACGCAGTATTTT.

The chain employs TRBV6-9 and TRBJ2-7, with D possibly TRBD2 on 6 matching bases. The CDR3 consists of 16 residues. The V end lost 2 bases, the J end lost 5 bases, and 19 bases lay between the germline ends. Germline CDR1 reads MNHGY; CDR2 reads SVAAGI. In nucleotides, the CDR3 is TGTGCCAGCAGTTATGGAGGGGAAAATCTTGGAGACGAGCAGTACGTC. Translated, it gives CASSYGGENLGDEQYV.

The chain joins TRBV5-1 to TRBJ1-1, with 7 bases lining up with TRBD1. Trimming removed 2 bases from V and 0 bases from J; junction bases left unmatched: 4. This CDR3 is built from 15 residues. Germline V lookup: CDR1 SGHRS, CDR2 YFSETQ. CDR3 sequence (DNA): TGCGCCAGCAGCTTTACGGGACAGATGAACACTGAAGCTTTCTTT. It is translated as CASSFTGQMNTEAFF.

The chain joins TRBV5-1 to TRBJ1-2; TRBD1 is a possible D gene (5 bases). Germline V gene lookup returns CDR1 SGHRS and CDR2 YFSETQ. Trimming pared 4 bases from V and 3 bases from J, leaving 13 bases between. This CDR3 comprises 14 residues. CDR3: CASSPGASDYGYTF. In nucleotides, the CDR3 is TGCGCCAGCAGCCCTGGGGCCAGTGACTATGGCTACACCTTC. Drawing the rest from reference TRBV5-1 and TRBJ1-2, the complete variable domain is KAGVTQTPRYLIKTRGQQVTLSCSPISGHRSVSWYQQTPGQGLQFLFEYFSETQRNKGNFPGRFSGRQFSNSRSEMNVSTLELGDSALYLCASSPGASDYGYTFGSGTRLTVV.

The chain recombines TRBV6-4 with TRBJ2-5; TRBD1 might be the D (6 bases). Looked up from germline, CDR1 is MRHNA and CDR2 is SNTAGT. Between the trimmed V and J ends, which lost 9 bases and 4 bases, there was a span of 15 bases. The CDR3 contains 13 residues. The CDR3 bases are TGTGCCAGGCCGGGACATAGTCGAGAGACCCAGTACTTC. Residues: CARPGHSRETQYF.

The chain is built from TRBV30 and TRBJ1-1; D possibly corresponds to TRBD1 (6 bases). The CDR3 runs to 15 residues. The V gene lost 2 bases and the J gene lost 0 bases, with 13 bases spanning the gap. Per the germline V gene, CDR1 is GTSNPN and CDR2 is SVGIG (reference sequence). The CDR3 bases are TGTGCCTGGAGTAAAGGACAGATAATGAACACTGAAGCTTTCTTT. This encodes CAWSKGQIMNTEAFF.

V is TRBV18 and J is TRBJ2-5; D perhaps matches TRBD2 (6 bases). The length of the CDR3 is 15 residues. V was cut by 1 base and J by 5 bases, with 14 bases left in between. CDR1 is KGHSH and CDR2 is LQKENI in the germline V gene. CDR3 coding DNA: TGTGCCAGCTCACCACTTCCCCTAGGAGGGGAGACCCAGTACTTC. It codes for CASSPLPLGGETQYF.

The CDR3 here is CASSIRGVAEAFF. DNA of the CDR3: TGTGCCAGCAGCATCAGGGGTGTGGCTGAAGCTTTCTTT. The V and J genes are TRBV5-4 and TRBJ1-1; a weak D match, TRBD1 (6 bases). Germline values: CDR1 SGHNT, CDR2 YYREEE (reference sequence). The germline V and J ends were trimmed by 4 bases and 6 bases, with 13 bases remaining between them. The CDR3 loop spans 13 amino acids.

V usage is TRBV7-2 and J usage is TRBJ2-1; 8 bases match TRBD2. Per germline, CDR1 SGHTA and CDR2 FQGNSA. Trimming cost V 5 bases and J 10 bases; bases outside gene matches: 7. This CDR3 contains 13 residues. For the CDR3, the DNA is TGTGCCAGCAGCGGGACCTCGGGGGGGGAGCAGTTCTTC. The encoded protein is CASSGTSGGEQFF.

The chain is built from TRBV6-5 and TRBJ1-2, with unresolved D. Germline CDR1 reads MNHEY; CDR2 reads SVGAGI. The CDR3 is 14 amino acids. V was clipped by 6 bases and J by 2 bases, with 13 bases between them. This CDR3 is CASRKSSGNYGYTF. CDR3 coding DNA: TGTGCCAGCAGAAAGTCATCGGGGAACTATGGCTACACCTTC.

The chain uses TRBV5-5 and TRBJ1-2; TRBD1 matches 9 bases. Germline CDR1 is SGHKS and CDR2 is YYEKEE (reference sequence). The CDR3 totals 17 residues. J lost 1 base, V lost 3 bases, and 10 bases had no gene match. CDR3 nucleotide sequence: TGTGCCAGCAGCTACGTTACAGGGGGCTACGGTAACTATGGCTACACCTTC. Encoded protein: CASSYVTGGYGNYGYTF.

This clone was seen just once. The CDR3 protein is CASSFGSGGTDTQYF. DNA for the CDR3: TGCGCCAGCAGCTTCGGTAGCGGGGGCACAGATACGCAGTATTTT. The chain recombines TRBV5-1 with TRBJ2-3; TRBD2 agrees at 8 bases. V lost 2 bases and J lost 1; bases outside the gene matches: 3. This CDR3 is built from 15 residues. CDR1 SGHRS and CDR2 YFSETQ come from the germline V gene.

The CDR3: CATSDQGYGYTF. The CDR3 nucleotides are TGTGCCACCAGTGATCAGGGATATGGCTACACCTTC. V is TRBV24-1 and J is TRBJ1-2; a weak D match, TRBD1 (5 bases). Trimming cost V 3 bases and J 5 bases, with 6 bases left between them. Per the germline V gene, CDR1 is KGHDR and CDR2 is SFDVKD. The CDR3 is 12 residues long.

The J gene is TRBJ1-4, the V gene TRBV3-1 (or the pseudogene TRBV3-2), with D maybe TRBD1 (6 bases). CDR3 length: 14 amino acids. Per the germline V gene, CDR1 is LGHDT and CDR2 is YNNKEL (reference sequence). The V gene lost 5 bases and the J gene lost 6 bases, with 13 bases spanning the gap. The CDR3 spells CASSRQATDEKLFF. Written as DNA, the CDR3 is TGTGCCAGCAGCAGACAGGCGACTGATGAAAAACTGTTTTTT.

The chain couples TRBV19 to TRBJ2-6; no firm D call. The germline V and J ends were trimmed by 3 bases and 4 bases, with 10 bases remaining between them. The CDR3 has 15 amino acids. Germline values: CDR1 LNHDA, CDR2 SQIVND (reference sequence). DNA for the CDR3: TGTGCCAGTAGTATGTACGATCGGGGGGCCAACGTCCTGACTTTC. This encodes CASSMYDRGANVLTF.

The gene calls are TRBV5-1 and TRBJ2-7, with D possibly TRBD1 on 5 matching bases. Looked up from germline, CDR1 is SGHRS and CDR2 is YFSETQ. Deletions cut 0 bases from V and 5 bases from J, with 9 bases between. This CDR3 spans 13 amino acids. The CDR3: CASSLEGPHEQYF. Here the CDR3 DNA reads TGCGCCAGCAGCTTGGAGGGGCCCCACGAGCAGTACTTC.

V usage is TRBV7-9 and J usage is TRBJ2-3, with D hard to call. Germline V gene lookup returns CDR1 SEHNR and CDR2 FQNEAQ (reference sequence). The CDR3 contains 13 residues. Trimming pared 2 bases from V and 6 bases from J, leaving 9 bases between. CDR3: CASSLIVGDTQYF. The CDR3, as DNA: TGTGCCAGCAGCTTAATTGTCGGGGATACGCAGTATTTT.

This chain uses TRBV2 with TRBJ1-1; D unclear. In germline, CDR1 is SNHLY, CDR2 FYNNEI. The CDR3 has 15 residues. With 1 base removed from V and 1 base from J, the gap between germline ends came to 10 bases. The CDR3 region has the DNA TGTGCCAGCAGTGAAGGGATAGGAGGGAACACTGAAGCTTTCTTT. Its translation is CASSEGIGGNTEAFF.

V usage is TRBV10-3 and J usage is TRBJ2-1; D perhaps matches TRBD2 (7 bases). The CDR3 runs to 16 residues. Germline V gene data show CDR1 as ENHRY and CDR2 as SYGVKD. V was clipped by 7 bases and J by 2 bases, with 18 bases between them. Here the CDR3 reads CAITPGRGAPYNEQFF. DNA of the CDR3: TGTGCCATCACCCCTGGTCGGGGGGCACCCTACAATGAGCAGTTCTTC.

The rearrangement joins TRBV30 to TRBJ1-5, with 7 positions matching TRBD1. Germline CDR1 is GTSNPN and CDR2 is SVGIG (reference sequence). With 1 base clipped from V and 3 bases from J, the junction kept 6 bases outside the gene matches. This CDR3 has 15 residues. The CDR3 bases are TGTGCCTGGAGTGCCCTCACAGGGGTCAATCAGCCCCAGCATTTT. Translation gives CAWSALTGVNQPQHF.